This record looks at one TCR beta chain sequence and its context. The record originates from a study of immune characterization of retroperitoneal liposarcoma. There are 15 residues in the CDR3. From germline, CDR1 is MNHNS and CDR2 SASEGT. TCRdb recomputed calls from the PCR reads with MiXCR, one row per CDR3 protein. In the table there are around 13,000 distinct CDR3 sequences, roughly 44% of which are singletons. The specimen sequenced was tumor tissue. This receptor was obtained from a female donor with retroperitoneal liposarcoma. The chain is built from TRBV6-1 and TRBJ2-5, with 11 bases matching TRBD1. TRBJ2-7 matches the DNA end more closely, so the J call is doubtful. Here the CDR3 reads CASLEAPGQGDEQYF. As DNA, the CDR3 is TGTGCCAGCCTGGAGGCACCGGGACAGGGGGACGAGCAGTACTTC.